The subject of this entry is one T cell receptor (beta chain). This entry is derived from a study of shared clonotypes between healthy human individuals. V lost 5 bases and J 4 bases, leaving 13 bases between the germline ends. The length of the CDR3 is 14 residues. Per germline, CDR1 SGHTA and CDR2 FQGTGA. Using immunoSEQ multiplex PCR, the repertoire was profiled, and TCRdb retains in-frame clones only, with some absent. This table holds around 530,000 clones, 70% to 80% found once. This receptor was identified in a woman in her forties in good health. Some clones in this sample may be carry-over from other donors' samples. Sequences were obtained from PBMCs. The chain links TRBV7-3 to TRBJ2-3; TRBD1 or TRBD2 may be the D gene (5 bases each). DNA for the CDR3: TGTGCCAGCAGCGGCGGCCTGGGGGCAGATACGCAGTATTTT. Translated: CASSGGLGADTQYF.